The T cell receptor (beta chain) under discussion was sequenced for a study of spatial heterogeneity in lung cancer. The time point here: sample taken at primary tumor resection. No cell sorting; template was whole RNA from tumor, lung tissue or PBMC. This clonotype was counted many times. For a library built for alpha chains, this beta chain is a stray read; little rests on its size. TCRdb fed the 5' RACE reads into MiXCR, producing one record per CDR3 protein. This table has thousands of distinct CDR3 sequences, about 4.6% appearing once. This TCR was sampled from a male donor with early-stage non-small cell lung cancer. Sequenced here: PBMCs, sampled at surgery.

The DNA for the CDR3 is TGTGCCAGCAGACCGGACAGAGTAACCTATGGCTACACCTTC. Protein: CASRPDRVTYGYTF. The V gene is TRBV6-5, the J gene TRBJ1-2, with D possibly TRBD1 on 6 matching bases. Per germline, CDR1 MNHEY and CDR2 SVGAGI. There are 14 residues in the CDR3. V lost 6 bases and J lost 4, with 15 bases in between.